One T cell receptor beta chain is described in this entry. These data are taken from a study of cytomegalovirus exposure and HLA in healthy donors. Trimming pared 0 bases from V and 8 bases from J, leaving 21 bases between. The CDR3 totals 18 residues. The germline V gene has CDR1 SGHNT and CDR2 YYREEE (reference sequence). 13 Jbeta primers and 60 Vbeta primers were used for the PCR. Clones were read by immunoSEQ multiplex PCR, and TCRdb kept only the in-frame ones, dropping some. The sample records under 200,000 clones, approximately 70% being singletons. J is TRBJ1-6 and V is TRBV5-4; perhaps TRBD1 as D (5 bases). The material sequenced was PBMCs. The source of this sequence is a woman aged 25 to 39 in good health and CMV-seronegative. The CDR3 DNA reads as TGTGCCAGCAGCTTGGGGTTAGACAGCATGGAAAATTATTCACCCCTCCACTTT. Protein: CASSLGLDSMENYSPLHF.